This TCR beta chain stems from a study of blood T cell repertoires in COVID-19. The CDR3 covers 19 residues. Per the study methods: The assay estimated nucleated cells by amplifying reference gene primers. Sequencing used immunoSEQ multiplex PCR; TCRdb keeps in-frame clones, though not all of them. V, J and clone size derive from that table, while D and trimming were established from the DNA sequence. The table records 300,000 to 450,000 clones, about 87% of them present only once. Source material: peripheral blood. V is TRBV21-1 and J is TRBJ2-5; the table's D call, TRBD1, was not checked against the DNA. TRBV21-1 is a pseudogene. The origin of this receptor is a woman younger than 45 with COVID-19, enrolled during active disease. CDR3 residues: CASSKGLKESLQGEETQYF. In DNA form, the CDR3 reads TGTGCCAGCAGCAAAGGTCTAAAGGAATCGTTACAGGGAGAAGAGACCCAGTACTTC.